This T cell receptor beta chain came from a study of radiotherapy plus CTLA-4 blockade in lung cancer. CDR3 length: 15 amino acids. CDR1 SNHLY and CDR2 FYNNEI come from the germline V gene. Trimming removed 7 bases from V and 4 bases from J, with 19 bases in between. Some clones are missing from TCRdb's copy, which holds only in-frame ones; the method was immunoSEQ multiplex PCR. The sample includes about 56,000 clones, 70% to 85% of them seen just once. Findings and limits, study-wide: Per reports, early blood T cell clone dynamics, plus interferon-beta, forecast response most strongly. After treatment with radiotherapy plus ipilimumab, TCR clones that came from the tumor expanded in blood.

Points on this clone: What it binds is not known.

The chain carries TRBV2 and TRBJ1-1; D is undetermined. The sequence came from a human donor with non-small cell lung cancer who had a complete response to radiotherapy plus ipilimumab. The source material was peripheral blood, sampled from a patient treated with radiotherapy plus ipilimumab. The CDR3 nucleotides are TGTGCCAGCAAGGATGACGGTATAGCGAGCACTGAAGCTTTCTTT. This sequence encodes CASKDDGIASTEAFF.